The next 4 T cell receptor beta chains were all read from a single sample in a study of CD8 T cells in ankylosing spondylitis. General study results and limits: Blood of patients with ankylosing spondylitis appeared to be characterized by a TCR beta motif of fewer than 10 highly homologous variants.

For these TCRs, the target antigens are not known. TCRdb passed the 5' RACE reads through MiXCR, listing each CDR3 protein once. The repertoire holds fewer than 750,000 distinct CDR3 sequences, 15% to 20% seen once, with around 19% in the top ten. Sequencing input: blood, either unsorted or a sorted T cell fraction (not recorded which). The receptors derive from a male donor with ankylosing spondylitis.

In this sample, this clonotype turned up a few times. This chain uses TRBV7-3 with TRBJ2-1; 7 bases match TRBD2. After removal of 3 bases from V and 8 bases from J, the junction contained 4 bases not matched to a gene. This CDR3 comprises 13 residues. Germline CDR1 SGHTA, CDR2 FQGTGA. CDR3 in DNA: TGTGCCAGCAGCTTGCGGGGGTGGGATGAGCAGTTCTTC. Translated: CASSLRGWDEQFF.

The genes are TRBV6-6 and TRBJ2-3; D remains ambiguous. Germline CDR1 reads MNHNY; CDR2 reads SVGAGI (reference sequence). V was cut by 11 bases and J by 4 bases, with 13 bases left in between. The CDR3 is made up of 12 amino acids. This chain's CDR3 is CASGWFPDTQYF. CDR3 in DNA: TGTGCCTCGGGCTGGTTTCCAGATACGCAGTATTTT.

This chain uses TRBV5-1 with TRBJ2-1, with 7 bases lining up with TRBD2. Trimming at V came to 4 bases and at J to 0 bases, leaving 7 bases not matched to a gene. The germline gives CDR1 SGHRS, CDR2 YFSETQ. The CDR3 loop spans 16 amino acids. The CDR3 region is CASSLSGASSYNEQFF. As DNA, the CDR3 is TGCGCCAGCAGCCTAAGCGGGGCCAGCTCCTACAATGAGCAGTTCTTC.

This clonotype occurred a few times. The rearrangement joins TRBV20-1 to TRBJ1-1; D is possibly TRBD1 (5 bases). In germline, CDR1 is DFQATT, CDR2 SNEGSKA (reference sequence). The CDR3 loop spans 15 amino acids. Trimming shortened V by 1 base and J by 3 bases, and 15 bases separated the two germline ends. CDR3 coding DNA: TGCAGTGCTAGAGTCCCCGAGGGGCTTGACACTGAAGCTTTCTTT. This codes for CSARVPEGLDTEAFF.